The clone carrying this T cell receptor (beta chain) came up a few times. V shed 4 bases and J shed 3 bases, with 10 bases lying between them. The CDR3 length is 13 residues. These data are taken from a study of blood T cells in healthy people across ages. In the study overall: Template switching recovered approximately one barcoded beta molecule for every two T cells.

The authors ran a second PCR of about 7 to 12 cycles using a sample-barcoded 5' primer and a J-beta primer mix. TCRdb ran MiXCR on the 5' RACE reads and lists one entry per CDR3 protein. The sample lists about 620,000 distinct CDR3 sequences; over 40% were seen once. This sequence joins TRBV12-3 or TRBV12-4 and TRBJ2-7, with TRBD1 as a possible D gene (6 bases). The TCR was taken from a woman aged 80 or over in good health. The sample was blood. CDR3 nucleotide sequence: TGTGCCAGCAGTTCCAGGACAGTCTACGAGCAGTACTTC. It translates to CASSSRTVYEQYF.